This T cell receptor (beta chain) was sequenced during a study of T cell changes during pregnancy in multiple sclerosis. CDR1 is SGHTA and CDR2 is FQGNSA in the germline V gene. V shed 1 base and J shed 4 bases, with 10 bases lying between them. The CDR3 is made up of 15 amino acids. Produced via immunoSEQ multiplex PCR; TCRdb's table is partial and in-frame only. The data show fewer than 20,000 clones, around nine tenths seen once. This clone was seen a single time. The rearrangement uses TRBV7-2 and TRBJ1-4, with D possibly TRBD1 on 5 matching bases. The sequences come from CD4+ T cells from peripheral blood mononuclear cells, collected in the first trimester of pregnancy. This clonotype was obtained from a female donor in good health, enrolled as a control in a pregnancy study. CDR3 in amino acids: CASSLGDSGNEKLFF. For the CDR3, the DNA is TGTGCCAGCAGCTTAGGCGACAGTGGTAATGAAAAACTGTTTTTT.